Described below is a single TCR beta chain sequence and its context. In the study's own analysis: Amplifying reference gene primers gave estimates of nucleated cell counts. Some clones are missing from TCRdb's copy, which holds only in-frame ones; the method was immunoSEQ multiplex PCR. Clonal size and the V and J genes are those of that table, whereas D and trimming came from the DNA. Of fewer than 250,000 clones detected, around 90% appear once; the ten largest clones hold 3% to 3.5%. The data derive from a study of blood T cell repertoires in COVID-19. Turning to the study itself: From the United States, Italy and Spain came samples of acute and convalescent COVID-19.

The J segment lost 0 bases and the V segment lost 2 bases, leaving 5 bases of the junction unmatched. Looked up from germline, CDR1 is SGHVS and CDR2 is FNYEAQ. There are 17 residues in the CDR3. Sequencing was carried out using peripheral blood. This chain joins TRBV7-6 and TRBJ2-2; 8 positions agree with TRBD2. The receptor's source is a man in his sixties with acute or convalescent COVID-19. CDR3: CASSLLTSGPNTGELFF. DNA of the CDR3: TGTGCCAGCAGCTTACTAACTAGCGGACCGAACACCGGGGAGCTGTTTTTT.